Listed below are T cell receptor beta chains from one sample, sequenced in a study of shared clonotypes between healthy human individuals. TCRdb keeps only in-frame clones here, not all; method: immunoSEQ multiplex PCR. The table has 650,000 to 800,000 clones, over 55% seen once. Sequencing input: memory CD4+ T cells sorted from blood. These receptor sequences come from a woman aged 25 to 39 in good health. CDR3s include the opening cysteine and the closing phenylalanine or tryptophan. A D gene is named only where the DNA matches it firmly. Size tells how often a clone was seen (once, few, many) or the class of an expanded clone, and some rows leave it out.

>NA|TRBV27|TRBJ1-5|NA
TGTGCCAGCAGGTCGATTGTGGGCGGACTTAGCAATCAGCCCCAGCATTTT
CASRSIVGGLSNQPQHF
>once|TRBV9|TRBJ2-3|TRBD2
TGTGCCAGCAGCGTAGCGACTAGCGGCAGCACAGATACGCAGTATTTT
CASSVATSGSTDTQYF
>NA|TRBV5-8|TRBJ1-1|NA
TGTGCCAGCAGCTCTGTTTTAGGGACGGGGAACACTGAAGCTTTCTTT
CASSSVLGTGNTEAFF
>NA|TRBV28|TRBJ2-3|TRBD2
TGTGCCAGCAGTTTATGGGACCTAGCGGGGAGCACAGATACGCAGTATTTT
CASSLWDLAGSTDTQYF
>NA|TRBV5-1|TRBJ2-7|NA
TGCGCCAGCAGCCCTGGACACTACGAGCAGTACTTC
CASSPGHYEQYF
>NA|TRBV7-3|TRBJ2-2|NA
TGTGCCAGCACCTTAGGCGCGAACACCGGGGAGCTGTTTTTT
CASTLGANTGELFF
>NA|TRBV4-1|TRBJ2-5|NA
TGCGCCAGCAGCCAAGGCCGGGCCACCGGTAAAGAGACCCAGTACTTC
CASSQGRATGKETQYF
>once|TRBV4-1|TRBJ1-2|TRBD1
TGCGCCAGCAGCCAAGGGACAGGAAGAAACTATGGCTACACCTTC
CASSQGTGRNYGYTF
>NA|TRBV2|TRBJ1-1|NA
TGTGCCAGCAGTGAGGTCGGGGGGGGTGAAGCTTTCTTT
CASSEVGGGEAFF
>NA|TRBV7-2|TRBJ1-2|NA
TGTGCCAGCAGCTTAGCCCCTCGGCAGGGAATACCGATAAATGGCTACACCTTC
CASSLAPRQGIPINGYTF
>NA|TRBV28|TRBJ2-1|TRBD1
TGTGCCAGCAGTCAAAGCGGCTGGACAGGGGTTAATGAGCAGTTCTTC
CASSQSGWTGVNEQFF
>NA|TRBV5-4|TRBJ2-5|NA
TGTGCCAGCAGCTTGGCGGCAGCATCCCAAGAGACCCAGTACTTC
CASSLAAASQETQYF
>NA|TRBV7-9|TRBJ2-5|NA
TGTGCCAGCAGCTTAGAAGGCTCTGAGGCCCAGTACTTC
CASSLEGSEAQYF
>NA|TRBV11-2|TRBJ2-3|NA
TGTGCCAGCAGCGAGGGCGCAGATACGCAGTATTTT
CASSEGADTQYF
>NA|TRBV28|TRBJ1-1|NA
TGTGCCAGCAGTTTGCTTTCGTACCGCCCGGCTTTCTTT
CASSLLSYRPAFF
>NA|TRBV7-6|TRBJ2-5|TRBD1
TGTGCCAGCAGCTCGACGACAGGGCGCCAAGAGACCCAGTACTTC
CASSSTTGRQETQYF
>NA|TRBV28|TRBJ2-3|NA
TGTGCCAGCAGTTTCGGGACGGTGATAGATACGCAGTATTTT
CASSFGTVIDTQYF
>NA|TRBV19|TRBJ2-2|TRBD2
TGTGCCAGTAGTATGCCTAGCGGGGCTGCGAACACCGGGGAGCTGTTTTTT
CASSMPSGAANTGELFF
>NA|TRBV18|TRBJ1-1|NA
TGTGCCAGCTCACAAGACCCCATGAACACTGAAGCTTTCTTT
CASSQDPMNTEAFF
>once|TRBV5-1|TRBJ1-4|NA
TGCGCCAGCAGAAAATTCTCAGGGTCCAATGAAAAACTGTTTTTT
CASRKFSGSNEKLFF
>NA|TRBV7-3|TRBJ2-1|NA
TGTGCCAGCAGCTTAACCCCCTCGAACAATGAGCAGTTCTTC
CASSLTPSNNEQFF
>NA|TRBV28|TRBJ2-1|NA
TGTGCCAGCAGGGTTCCTACAGGGATCTACAATGAGCAGTTCTTC
CASRVPTGIYNEQFF
>few|TRBV27|TRBJ2-1|NA
TGTGCCAGCAGTTTAATCTCCCGGGCCCGCGATGAGCAGTTCTTC
CASSLISRARDEQFF
>NA|TRBV28|TRBJ1-2|NA
TGTGCCAGCAGTTCTAGTAACAGGGTACCTAACTATGGCTACACCTTC
CASSSSNRVPNYGYTF
>many|TRBV4-2|TRBJ2-2|NA
TGTGCCAGCAGCCAAGTCGGCTCTAGCCGTCTCCCCGGGGAGCTGTTTTTT
CASSQVGSSRLPGELFF
>NA|TRBV10-3|TRBJ2-7|NA
TGTGCCATCAGTGAGTCCTCAGGGGGAGGAGGTGAGCAGTACTTC
CAISESSGGGGEQYF
>NA|TRBV15|TRBJ2-7|NA
TGTGCCACCAGCAGAGATCGGGGCCCATACGAGCAGTACTTC
CATSRDRGPYEQYF
>few|TRBV7-2|TRBJ2-1|NA
TGTGCCAGCAGCTTAGCGCGTAGGGATTACAATGAGCAGTTCTTC
CASSLARRDYNEQFF
>NA|TRBV6-1|TRBJ1-1|NA
TGTGCCAGCAGTGACCAATGGTTGGCGAACACTGAAGCTTTCTTT
CASSDQWLANTEAFF
>NA|TRBV30|TRBJ1-4|TRBD1
TGTGCCTGGAGTGTTGGGCAGGGGGTAGAAAAACTGTTTTTT
CAWSVGQGVEKLFF
>NA|TRBV6-5|TRBJ2-1|TRBD2
TGTGCCAGCAGTTACTCTGGCGGGAGAGTGAACAATGAGCAGTTCTTC
CASSYSGGRVNNEQFF
>NA|TRBV5-1|TRBJ2-7|NA
TGCGCCAGCAGCTTGTTAGTCGGCGGGAAGAACGAGCAGTACTTC
CASSLLVGGKNEQYF
>few|TRBV5-1|TRBJ1-1|TRBD1
TGCGCCAGCAGCCCGGTAGGGACAGCTGGGAACACTGAAGCTTTCTTT
CASSPVGTAGNTEAFF
>NA|TRBV28|TRBJ2-7|TRBD2
TGTGCCAGCAGTTACACTAGCGGGATCGGAGGGTCCTACGAGCAGTACTTC
CASSYTSGIGGSYEQYF
>once|TRBV28|TRBJ2-5|TRBD1
TGTGCCAGCAGTTGGGACAGTTTGGACAGAGAGACCCAGTACTTC
CASSWDSLDRETQYF
>NA|TRBV7-2|TRBJ1-3|NA
TGTGCCAGCAGCTCCCAGCGGGGCTCTGGAAACACCATATATTTT
CASSSQRGSGNTIYF
>NA|TRBV7-6|TRBJ1-3|NA
TGTGCCAGCAGCTTCATGGAACAAGCTGGAAACACCATATATTTT
CASSFMEQAGNTIYF
>NA|TRBV11-2|TRBJ2-1|TRBD2
TGTGCCAGCAGCTTAAGCCCAGTCGCTAGCGGGGACCGTGAGCAGTTCTTC
CASSLSPVASGDREQFF